This TCR beta chain was observed in a study of T cells in narcolepsy. Study information: Enrolled donors included narcolepsy type 1 or type 2 patients and healthy controls.

Study-wide results and caveats: Same-patient CSF and blood CD4+ T cell clonotypes included HCRT-specific and TRIB2-specific autoreactive ones. Reportedly, autoreactive clonotypes were serially detected in patients' blood but not controls'.

Germline trimming cut 3 bases from V and 5 bases from J; bases unmatched to any gene: 7. Germline-derived CDR1 and CDR2 are MDHEN and SYDVKM. The CDR3 length is 15 residues. Produced via immunoSEQ multiplex PCR; TCRdb's table is partial and in-frame only. The sample consists of tens of thousands of clones, 70% to 85% of them appearing once. Details on this clone: Its antigen is not known.

The sample comprised CD45RA- memory CD4+ T cells from PBMCs. This clonotype originated in a human donor with narcolepsy. The chain links TRBV28 to TRBJ2-3; 8 bases map to TRBD1. DNA for the CDR3: TGTGCCAGCAGTTTTCCCGGGACAGGACGAGATACGCAGTATTTT. As protein: CASSFPGTGRDTQYF.